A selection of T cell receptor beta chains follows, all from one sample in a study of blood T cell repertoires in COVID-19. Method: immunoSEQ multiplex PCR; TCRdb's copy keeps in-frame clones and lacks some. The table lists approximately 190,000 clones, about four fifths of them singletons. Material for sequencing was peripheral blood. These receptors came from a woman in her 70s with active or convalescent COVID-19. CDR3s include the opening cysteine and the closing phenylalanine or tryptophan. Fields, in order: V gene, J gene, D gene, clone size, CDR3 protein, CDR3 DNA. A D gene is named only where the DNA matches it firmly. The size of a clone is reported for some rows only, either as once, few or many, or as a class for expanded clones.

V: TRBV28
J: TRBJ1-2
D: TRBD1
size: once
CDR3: CASTPAGQEILTYGYTF
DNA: TGTGCCAGCACTCCCGCCGGACAGGAGATTTTGACCTATGGCTACACCTTC

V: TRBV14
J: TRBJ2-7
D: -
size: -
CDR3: CASSPLDSYEQYF
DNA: TGTGCCAGCAGCCCATTGGACAGTTACGAGCAGTACTTC

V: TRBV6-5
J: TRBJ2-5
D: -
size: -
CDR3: CASSYRAGETQYF
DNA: TGTGCCAGCAGCTACAGGGCGGGAGAGACCCAGTACTTC

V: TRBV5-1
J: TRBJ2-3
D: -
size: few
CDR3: CASSLVGGEVSADTQYF
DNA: TGCGCCAGCAGCTTGGTAGGAGGGGAAGTGTCCGCAGATACGCAGTATTTT

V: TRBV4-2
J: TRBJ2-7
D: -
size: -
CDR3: CASSHAATGQTGLSYEQYF
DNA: TGTGCCAGCAGCCACGCGGCCACCGGACAGACCGGTTTGTCCTACGAGCAGTACTTC

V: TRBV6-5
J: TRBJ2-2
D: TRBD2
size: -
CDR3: CASRREARTGELFF
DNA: TGTGCCAGCAGACGGGAGGCAAGGACCGGGGAGCTGTTTTTT

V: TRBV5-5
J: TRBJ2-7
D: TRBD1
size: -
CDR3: CASSPAARGHYEQYF
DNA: TGTGCCAGCAGTCCTGCGGCCAGGGGGCATTACGAGCAGTACTTC

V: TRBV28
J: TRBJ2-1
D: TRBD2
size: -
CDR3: CATFPTSGRYNEQFF
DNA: TGTGCCACCTTTCCGACTAGCGGGAGATACAATGAGCAGTTCTTC

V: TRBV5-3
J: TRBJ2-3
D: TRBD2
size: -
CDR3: CARTNRRRLAGPTDTQYF
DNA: TGTGCCAGAACCAATCGCCGGAGACTAGCGGGACCCACAGATACGCAGTATTTT

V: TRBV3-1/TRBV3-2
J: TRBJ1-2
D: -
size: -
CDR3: CASSQYVGGYTF
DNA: TGTGCCAGCAGCCAATACGTCGGTGGCTACACCTTC

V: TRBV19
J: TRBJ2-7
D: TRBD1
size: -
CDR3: CASSPWGQGQSSYEQYF
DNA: TGTGCCAGTAGTCCCTGGGGACAGGGTCAGAGCTCCTACGAGCAGTACTTC

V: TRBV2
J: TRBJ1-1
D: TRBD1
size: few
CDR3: CASRGQVRNTEAFF
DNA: TGTGCCAGCAGGGGACAGGTACGGAACACTGAAGCTTTCTTT

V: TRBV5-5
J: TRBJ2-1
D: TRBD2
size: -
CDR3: CASSLYSGRPNEQFF
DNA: TGTGCCAGCAGCCTATATAGCGGGAGACCCAATGAGCAGTTCTTC

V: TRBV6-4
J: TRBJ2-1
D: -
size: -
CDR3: CASRGQGSANEQFF
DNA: TGTGCCAGCAGAGGGCAGGGGAGTGCCAATGAGCAGTTCTTC

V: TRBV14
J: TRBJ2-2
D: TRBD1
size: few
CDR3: CASSRILTSGQGAGGELFF
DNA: TGTGCCAGCAGCCGGATTCTCACGTCGGGACAGGGGGCCGGCGGGGAGCTGTTTTTT

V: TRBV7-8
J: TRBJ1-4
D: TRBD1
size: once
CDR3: CASTPSLIQGAREKLFF
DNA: TGTGCCAGCACCCCTTCCCTAATACAGGGGGCAAGAGAAAAACTGTTTTTT

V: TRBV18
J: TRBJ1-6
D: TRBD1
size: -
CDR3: CASSPLSSPGQEGRSPLHF
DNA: TGTGCCAGCTCACCACTTAGTTCACCGGGACAGGAAGGACGTTCACCCCTCCACTTT

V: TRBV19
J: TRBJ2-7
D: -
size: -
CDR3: CASSKDTYEQYF
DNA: TGTGCCAGTAGTAAAGACACTTACGAGCAGTACTTC

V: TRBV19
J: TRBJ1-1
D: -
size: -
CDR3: CASSVQRNTEAFF
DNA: TGTGCCAGTAGTGTGCAGCGGAACACTGAAGCTTTCTTT

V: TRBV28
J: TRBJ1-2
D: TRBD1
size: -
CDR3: CASSPGTGANYGYTF
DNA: TGTGCCAGCAGTCCCGGGACAGGGGCTAACTATGGCTACACCTTC

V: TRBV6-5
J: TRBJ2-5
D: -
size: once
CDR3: CASSYWAGGRETQYF
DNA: TGTGCCAGCAGTTACTGGGCAGGGGGGCGGGAGACCCAGTACTTC

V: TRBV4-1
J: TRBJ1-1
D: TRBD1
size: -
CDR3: CASRHLGTGSPEAFF
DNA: TGCGCCAGCAGACACCTCGGGACAGGGAGTCCTGAAGCTTTCTTT

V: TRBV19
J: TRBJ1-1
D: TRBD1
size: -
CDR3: CASSPTGGGGTEAFF
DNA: TGTGCCAGTAGCCCGACAGGGGGCGGCGGCACTGAAGCTTTCTTT

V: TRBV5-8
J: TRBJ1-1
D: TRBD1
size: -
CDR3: CASSLENLGTGTNTEAFF
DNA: TGTGCCAGCAGCTTGGAGAATCTCGGGACAGGGACGAACACTGAAGCTTTCTTT

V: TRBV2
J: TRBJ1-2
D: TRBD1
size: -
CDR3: CASAYPPGTAGYTF
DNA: TGTGCCAGCGCCTACCCGCCCGGGACAGCTGGCTACACCTTC

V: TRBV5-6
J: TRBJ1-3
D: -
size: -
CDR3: CASSLVGGDRSGNTIYF
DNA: TGTGCCAGCAGCTTGGTCGGGGGGGACCGCTCTGGAAACACCATATATTTT

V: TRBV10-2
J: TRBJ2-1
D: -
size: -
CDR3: CASAPRDSRQFF
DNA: TGCGCCAGCGCCCCGCGGGATTCTAGGCAGTTCTTC

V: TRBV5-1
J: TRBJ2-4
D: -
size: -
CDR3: CASSLGRFQNIQYF
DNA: TGCGCCAGCAGCTTGGGGCGGTTCCAAAACATTCAGTACTTC

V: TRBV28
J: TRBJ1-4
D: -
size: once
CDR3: CASTLGGWDEKLFF
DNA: TGTGCCAGCACCCTAGGGGGTTGGGATGAAAAACTGTTTTTT

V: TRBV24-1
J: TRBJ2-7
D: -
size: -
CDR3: CATSGSNRDQDYEQYF
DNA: TGTGCCACCAGTGGTTCTAACAGGGACCAAGACTACGAGCAGTACTTC

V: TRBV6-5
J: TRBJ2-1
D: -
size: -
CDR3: CASSLQESSYNEQFF
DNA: TGTGCCAGCAGTTTACAGGAGAGCTCCTACAATGAGCAGTTCTTC

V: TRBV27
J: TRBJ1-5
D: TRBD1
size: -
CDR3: CASSGGTGFQPQHF
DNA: TGTGCCAGCAGTGGCGGGACAGGGTTTCAGCCCCAGCATTTT

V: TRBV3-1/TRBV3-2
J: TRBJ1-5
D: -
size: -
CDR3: CASSLRQTSNQPQHF
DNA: TGTGCCAGCAGCCTCAGACAGACTAGCAATCAGCCCCAGCATTTT

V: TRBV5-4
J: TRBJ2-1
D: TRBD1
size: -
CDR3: CASSMGQGYNEQFF
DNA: TGTGCCAGCAGCATGGGACAGGGTTACAATGAGCAGTTCTTC

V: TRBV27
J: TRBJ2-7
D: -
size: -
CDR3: CASSLGRAYEQYF
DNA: TGTGCCAGCAGTCTTGGGCGGGCCTACGAGCAGTACTTC

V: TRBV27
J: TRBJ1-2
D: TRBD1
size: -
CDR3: CASRIGRTGNYGYTF
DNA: TGTGCCAGCAGGATAGGGAGGACAGGGAACTATGGCTACACCTTC

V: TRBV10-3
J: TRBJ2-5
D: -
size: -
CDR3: CAISEGAEQETQYF
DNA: TGTGCCATCAGTGAAGGGGCGGAACAAGAGACCCAGTACTTC

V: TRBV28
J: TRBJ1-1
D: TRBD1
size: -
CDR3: CASSPYRQGNTEAFF
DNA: TGTGCCAGCAGTCCCTACCGACAGGGAAACACTGAAGCTTTCTTT

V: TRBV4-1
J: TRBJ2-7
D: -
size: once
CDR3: CASSQDGAVLEQYF
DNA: TGCGCCAGCAGCCAAGATGGGGCAGTTCTCGAGCAGTACTTC

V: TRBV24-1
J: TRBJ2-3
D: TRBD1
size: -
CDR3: CATSEGQFHTQYF
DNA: TGTGCCACCAGTGAGGGACAGTTTCATACGCAGTATTTT

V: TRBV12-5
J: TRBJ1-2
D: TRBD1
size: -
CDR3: CASGPQGVYHGYTF
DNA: TGTGCTAGTGGCCCTCAGGGGGTTTACCATGGCTACACCTTC

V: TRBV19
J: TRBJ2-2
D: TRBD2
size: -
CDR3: CASKGGRASPAGELFF
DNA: TGTGCCAGTAAAGGCGGGAGGGCCAGTCCTGCCGGGGAGCTGTTTTTT

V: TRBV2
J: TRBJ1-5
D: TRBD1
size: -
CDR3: CASNRQGFSNQPQHF
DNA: TGTGCCAGCAACAGACAGGGGTTTAGCAATCAGCCCCAGCATTTT

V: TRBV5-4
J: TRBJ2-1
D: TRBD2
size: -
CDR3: CASAGLAQDNEQFF
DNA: TGTGCCAGTGCCGGACTAGCGCAAGACAATGAGCAGTTCTTC

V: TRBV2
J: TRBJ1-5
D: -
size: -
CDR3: CAVGTGQTNQPQHF
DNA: TGTGCCGTAGGTACAGGACAGACCAATCAGCCCCAGCATTTT